This T cell receptor (beta chain) was sequenced in a study of blood T cells in healthy people across ages. Through a sample-barcoded 5' primer and a J-beta primer mix, a second PCR was run for roughly 7 to 11 cycles. From the 5' RACE reads, TCRdb called clonotypes with MiXCR, one entry per CDR3 protein. Here the sample spans 710,000 or so distinct CDR3 sequences, 20% to 25% being singletons. Total RNA, at least 5 micrograms per sample, was extracted from PBMCs. Study results and caveats: With age, beta diversity per million T cells declined roughly linearly, significantly by 30 to 50. Diversity was higher, and naive CD4+ cells more numerous, in long-lived donors than in aged donors.

Trimming stripped 0 bases from V and 1 base from J, with 19 bases between. The CDR3 covers 19 residues. The germline V gene encodes CDR1 SGHVS and CDR2 FQNEAQ. Comment on this clonotype: Its antigen is currently unknown.

This clonotype was sampled from a man aged 70 or older in good health. Material: blood. The chain employs TRBV7-8 and TRBJ2-1, with D maybe TRBD2 (6 bases). In DNA form, the CDR3 reads TGTGCCAGCAGCTTAGCGCGAGTGGCGACTAGTGGATCCTACAATGAGCAGTTCTTC. This translates into CASSLARVATSGSYNEQFF.